This TCR beta chain comes out of a study of CD8 T cells in Susac syndrome. Reverse transcription of 0.5 to 1 ug RNA was carried out with random hexamers. Amplification of TCR beta CDR3 by immunoSEQ multiplex PCR spanned 54 Vbeta and 13 Jbeta. TCRdb redid the calling of the immunoSEQ multiplex PCR reads with MiXCR, one entry per CDR3 protein. This sample has some 110,000 distinct CDR3 sequences, with just under 95% found just once. Each multiple sclerosis control was a treatment-naive patient with relapsing-remitting disease that was either stable or active. The J segment lost 2 bases and the V segment lost 1 base, leaving 12 bases of the junction unmatched. In germline, CDR1 is SGHAT, CDR2 FQDESV (reference sequence). This CDR3 is built from 20 residues.

This TCR was sampled from a human donor with multiple sclerosis. The chain is built from TRBV11-1 and TRBJ1-5, with TRBD1 identical over 12 bases. The sample comprised CD4+ T cells from PBMCs. This chain's CDR3 is CASSLGAGQGAMSGNQPQHF. The DNA for the CDR3 is TGTGCCAGCAGCTTAGGGGCGGGACAGGGGGCGATGTCCGGCAATCAGCCCCAGCATTTT. Looking up the rest from reference TRBV11-1 and TRBJ1-5 gives the full variable domain: EAEVAQSPRYKITEKSQAVAFWCDPISGHATLYWYRQILGQGPELLVQFQDESVVDDSQLPKDRFSAERLKGVDSTLKIQPAELGDSAMYLCASSLGAGQGAMSGNQPQHFGDGTRLSIL.